What follows describes a single T cell receptor beta chain. Its antigen is not known. This CDR3 has 11 amino acids. V shed 6 bases and J shed 10 bases, with 12 bases lying between them. Germline CDR1 MNHEY, CDR2 SVGAGI. The source of the sample is a study of T cell responses to AZD1222 COVID-19 vaccine. Regarding the study as a whole: Regions left unmutated in variants are reportedly the target of nearly half of spike-specific TCRs. Spike-specific TCR breadth and depth grew following two AZD1222 doses.

Some clones are missing from TCRdb's copy, which holds only in-frame ones; the method was immunoSEQ multiplex PCR. The table records approximately 80,000 clones, more than 80% of them present only once. The sequences come from peripheral blood, collected on day 0 of AZD1222 vaccination. The rearrangement joins TRBV6-5 to TRBJ1-1; D uncertain. The sequence came from an adult in good health. Here the CDR3 reads CASRLTGLAFF. Here the CDR3 DNA reads TGTGCCAGCAGGTTGACTGGGCTAGCTTTCTTT.